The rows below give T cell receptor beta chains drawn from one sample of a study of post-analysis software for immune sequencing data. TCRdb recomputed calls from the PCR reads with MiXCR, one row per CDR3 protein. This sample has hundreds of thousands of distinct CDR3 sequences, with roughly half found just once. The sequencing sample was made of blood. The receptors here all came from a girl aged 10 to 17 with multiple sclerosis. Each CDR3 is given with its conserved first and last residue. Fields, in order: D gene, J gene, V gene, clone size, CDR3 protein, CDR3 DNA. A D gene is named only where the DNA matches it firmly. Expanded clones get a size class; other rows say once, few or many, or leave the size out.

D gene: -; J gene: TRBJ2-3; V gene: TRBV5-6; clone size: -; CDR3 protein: CASRPRLTDTQYF; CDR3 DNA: TGTGCCAGCAGACCACGACTCACAGATACGCAGTATTTT
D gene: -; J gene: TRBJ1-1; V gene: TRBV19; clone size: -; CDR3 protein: CASSPSARAGTEAFF; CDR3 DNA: TGTGCCAGTAGTCCCAGCGCCAGGGCCGGTACTGAAGCTTTCTTT
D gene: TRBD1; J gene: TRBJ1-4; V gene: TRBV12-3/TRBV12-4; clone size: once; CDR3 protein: CASAGQGFNEKLFF; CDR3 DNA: TGTGCCAGCGCTGGACAGGGGTTTAATGAAAAACTGTTTTTT
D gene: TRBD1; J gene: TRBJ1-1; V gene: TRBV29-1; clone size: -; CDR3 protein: CSVSTGVVTEAFF; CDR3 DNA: TGCAGCGTTTCGACAGGGGTGGTCACTGAAGCTTTCTTT
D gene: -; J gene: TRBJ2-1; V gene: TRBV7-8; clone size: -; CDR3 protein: CASSLADWRNEQFF; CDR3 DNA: TGTGCCAGCAGCCTCGCGGACTGGCGCAATGAGCAGTTCTTC
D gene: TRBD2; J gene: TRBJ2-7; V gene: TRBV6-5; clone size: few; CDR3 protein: CASSYVSGSSYEQYF; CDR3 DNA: TGTGCCAGCAGTTACGTTAGCGGGAGCTCCTACGAGCAGTACTTC
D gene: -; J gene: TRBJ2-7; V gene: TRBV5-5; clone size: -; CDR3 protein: CASSLEGTPSYEQYF; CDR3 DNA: TGTGCCAGCAGCTTGGAGGGGACACCCAGCTACGAGCAGTACTTC
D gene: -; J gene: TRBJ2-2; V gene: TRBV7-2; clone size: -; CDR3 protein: CASSLRDLGDFHTGELFF; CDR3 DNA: TGTGCCAGCAGCCTGCGGGACCTAGGGGACTTCCACACCGGGGAGCTGTTTTTT
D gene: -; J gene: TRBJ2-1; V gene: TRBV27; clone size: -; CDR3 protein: CASSLSPGSYNEQFF; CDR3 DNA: TGTGCCAGCAGTTTATCTCCTGGGTCCTACAATGAGCAGTTCTTC
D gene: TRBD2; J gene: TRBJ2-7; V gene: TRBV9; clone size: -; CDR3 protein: CASSVAPSGTNSYEQYF; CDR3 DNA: TGTGCCAGCAGCGTAGCGCCTAGCGGGACCAACTCCTACGAGCAGTACTTC
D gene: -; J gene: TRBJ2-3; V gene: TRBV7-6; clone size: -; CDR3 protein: CASSLLREFGSTDTQYF; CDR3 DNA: TGTGCCAGCAGCTTATTAAGGGAATTTGGAAGCACAGATACGCAGTATTTT
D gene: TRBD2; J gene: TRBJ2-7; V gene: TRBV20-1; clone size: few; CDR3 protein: CSARPPGLDEQYF; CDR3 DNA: TGCAGTGCTAGACCTCCGGGACTAGACGAGCAGTACTTC
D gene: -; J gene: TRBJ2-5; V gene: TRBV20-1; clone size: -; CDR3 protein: CSASMPGTETQYF; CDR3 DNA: TGCAGTGCTAGTATGCCAGGGACGGAGACCCAGTACTTC
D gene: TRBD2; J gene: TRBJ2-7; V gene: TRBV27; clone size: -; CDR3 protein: CASSLRTSGISAGGEQYF; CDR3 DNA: TGTGCCAGCAGTTTACGGACTAGCGGGATTTCAGCCGGAGGCGAGCAGTACTTC
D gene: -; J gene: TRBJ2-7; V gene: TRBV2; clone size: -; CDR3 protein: CASSERQSSYEQYF; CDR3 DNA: TGTGCCAGCAGTGAACGACAGAGCTCCTACGAGCAGTACTTC